Below are 13 T cell receptor beta chains sequenced from a single sample in a study of blood T cell repertoires in COVID-19. Sequenced by immunoSEQ multiplex PCR; TCRdb stores in-frame clones only, minus some. The sample has about 70,000 clones, approximately 75% seen once; the top ten hold just under 6.5%. The source material was peripheral blood. All receptors derive from a woman aged 60-75 years with acute or convalescent COVID-19.

V and J are TRBV2 and TRBJ2-7, with 9 bases that match TRBD2. The junction had 5 bases not matched to a gene; V was cut back by 1 base and J by 7 bases. Germline loops: CDR1 SNHLY, CDR2 FYNNEI. The CDR3 is 14 residues long. The DNA of the CDR3 is TGTGCCAGCAGTGAAGGCGGGGGGGCCAGTGAGCAGTACTTC. Translation gives CASSEGGGASEQYF.

Comment on this clone: The germline gene is not matched at one end of the junction; a read error may be the cause. The J gene is TRBJ2-6, the V gene TRBV7-7, with 10 bases identical to TRBD2. This CDR3 is built from 18 residues. CDR1 is SSHAT and CDR2 is FNYEAQ in the germline V gene (reference sequence). CDR3 in amino acids: CASSALRAGGAGANVLTF. The CDR3 DNA is TGTGCTAGCAGCGCACTGCGAGCGGGGGGGGCTGGGGCCAACGTCCTGACTTTC.

This clone showed up just a few times. V usage is TRBV19 and J usage is TRBJ1-2; no clear D. The CDR3 is 13 residues long. Germline V gene data show CDR1 as LNHDA and CDR2 as SQIVND (reference sequence). Trimming pared 0 bases from V and 3 bases from J, leaving 5 bases between. The chain's CDR3 is CASSIDGDYGYTF. The CDR3 region has the DNA TGTGCCAGTAGTATAGACGGGGACTATGGCTACACCTTC.

V and J are TRBV5-1 and TRBJ1-1; 7 bases match TRBD1. This CDR3 comprises 13 residues. CDR1 is SGHRS and CDR2 is YFSETQ in the germline V gene. J gave up 7 bases and V 3 bases, and 6 bases lay outside the gene matches. This chain's CDR3 is CASSSRQGGEAFF. As DNA, the CDR3 is TGCGCCAGCAGCTCCCGACAGGGCGGTGAAGCTTTCTTT.

The chain uses TRBV4-1 and TRBJ2-7, with 9 bases lining up with TRBD1. This CDR3 region has 14 residues. Germline lookup yields CDR1 MGHRA and CDR2 YSYEKL. With 1 base clipped from V and 6 bases from J, the junction kept 4 bases outside the gene matches. CDR3 DNA: TGCGCCAGCAGCCAAGCTACAGGGGGCGGCGAGCAGTACTTC. Protein: CASSQATGGGEQYF.

The chain links TRBV2 to TRBJ1-1; possible D gene TRBD1, 5 bases. Trimming shortened V by 4 bases and J by 4 bases, and 13 bases separated the two germline ends. CDR3 size: 14 residues. The germline gives CDR1 SNHLY, CDR2 FYNNEI. In nucleotides, the CDR3 is TGTGCCAGCAGTGTGGAGGGGATCGGCACTGAAGCTTTCTTT. Its protein is CASSVEGIGTEAFF.

This chain links TRBV6-5 with TRBJ1-1, with D unresolved. CDR3 length equals 14 residues. V gave up 4 bases and J gave up 4 bases, with 13 bases separating them. Germline V lookup: CDR1 MNHEY, CDR2 SVGAGI. CDR3 sequence reads: CASSFTAGVTEAFF. The CDR3 DNA sequence: TGTGCCAGCAGTTTTACGGCGGGTGTCACTGAAGCTTTCTTT.

This chain connects TRBV2 to TRBJ2-7; 9 positions match TRBD1. Germline CDR1 is SNHLY and CDR2 is FYNNEI. The CDR3 extends over 14 amino acids. V shed 6 bases, J shed 4 bases, and the junction held 7 bases outside the gene matches. The CDR3 sequence: CASSHTGGMYEQYF. The CDR3 DNA follows: TGTGCCAGCAGCCATACAGGGGGCATGTACGAGCAGTACTTC.

This sequence joins TRBV19 and TRBJ2-5, with D tentatively TRBD2 (6 bases). Trimming removed 6 bases at V and 4 bases at J, with 12 bases between. Germline lookup yields CDR1 LNHDA and CDR2 SQIVND (reference sequence). This CDR3 contains 13 residues. The CDR3 region has the DNA TGTGCCAGTAGCCCCGGGGGAAGAGAGACCCAGTACTTC. Protein: CASSPGGRETQYF.

The chain is built from TRBV24-1 and TRBJ1-2; 10 nucleotides match TRBD1. This CDR3 region has 14 residues. V lost 2 bases to trimming and J lost 7 bases; unmatched junction nucleotides: 3. CDR1 KGHDR and CDR2 SFDVKD come from the germline V gene. The CDR3 spells CATSDSGQGSGYTF. The DNA of the CDR3 is TGTGCCACCAGTGATTCGGGACAGGGGAGTGGCTACACCTTC.

The V and J genes are TRBV7-3 and TRBJ2-1; TRBD1 agrees at 7 bases. With 5 bases clipped from V and 5 bases from J, the junction kept 3 bases outside the gene matches. Germline values: CDR1 SGHTA, CDR2 FQGTGA. The CDR3 has 13 residues. The CDR3 protein is CASSTTGDNEQFF. The CDR3 DNA is TGTGCCAGCAGCACCACAGGGGACAATGAGCAGTTCTTC.

The rearrangement uses TRBV4-1 and TRBJ2-1; D call uncertain. From germline, CDR1 is MGHRA and CDR2 YSYEKL. V lost 3 bases, J lost 0 bases, and 6 bases lay in between. The length of the CDR3 is 14 residues. CDR3 nucleotides: TGCGCCAGCAGCCACGAGAGCTCCTACAATGAGCAGTTCTTC. Translation gives CASSHESSYNEQFF.

The chain combines TRBV27 with TRBJ1-1; D is undetermined. The CDR3 totals 16 residues. CDR1 is MNHEY, CDR2 SMNVEV, per germline (reference sequence). The germline V and J ends were trimmed by 5 bases and 6 bases, with 22 bases remaining between them. CDR3 loop: CASSHSLQQELAEAFF. The CDR3 DNA sequence: TGTGCCAGCAGTCACTCCCTGCAGCAGGAACTAGCTGAAGCTTTCTTT.